A single TCR beta chain is shown here with its context. No antigen is known for it. The record has no base qualities; no much larger clone is one base away. The cohort comprised fewer than 750 healthy bone marrow donors. All cohort members were sampled while nominally healthy, although unrecorded immune exposures were likely present. The donor was CMV seropositive and belonged to the group of 250 to 300 seropositive cohort members. Each donor provided a peripheral blood sample, and peripheral blood mononuclear cells were used for TCR beta sequencing. Genomic DNA extraction from the blood cell samples was performed with the Qiagen DNeasy Blood Extraction Kit. The receptor library was made with the immunoSEQ multiplex PCR assay. The multiplex PCR relied on a mix of 60 forward primers for TCR Vbeta segments and 13 reverse primers for TCR Jbeta segments. A multiplex PCR assay on genomic DNA amplified the CDR3 region of rearranged TCR beta genes. Amplified TCR beta libraries were sequenced as 87-base-pair reads on the Illumina HiSeq System. Per the source publication's procedure: A later analysis tallied around 80 million unique TCR beta chains across the 666 repertoires, and approximately 12 million of those chains were shared by two or more donors. To remove PCR and sequencing errors, raw reads were error-corrected and collapsed into unique sequences using a nearest-neighbor algorithm that merged closely related sequences. CDR3 sequences were aligned to IMGT reference sequences to assign V, D and J gene segments. Each retained sequence needed at least a six-nucleotide match to both a V gene segment and a J gene segment. Rearrangements were called productive when the CDR3 lacked stop codons and stayed in frame with V and J; all others were non-productive. CDR3 was defined by IMGT convention, running from the second conserved V-encoded cysteine to the conserved J-encoded phenylalanine. The earlier analysis of some 600 of the donors excluded sequences that lacked an unambiguous match to a single V gene segment. An earlier analysis of fewer than 750 of the donors called V segments functional above 56.7% productive rearrangements and segregating when the between-donor standard deviation exceeded 5%. A statistical classification framework was developed to diagnose cytomegalovirus status using the catalog of TCR beta chain sequences. V and J gene assignment, in a later analysis, came from comparing TCR nucleotide sequences with IMGT/GENE-DB human TR gene sequences. A later analysis assigned CDR3 sequences and most-parsimonious VDJ recombination scenarios with the TCRdist pipeline. In a later analysis, each TCR beta chain was defined by its CDR3 amino acid sequence together with its V-gene family, and reads lacking a unique V-gene family were excluded. In a later analysis, fewer than 600 highly shared, low-generation-probability nucleotide sequences were removed to address suspected cross-contamination and a sequencing artifact. For each public chain, a later analysis derived a clonal expansion index from normalized ranks of inferred template counts within each repertoire. A later analysis computed generation probabilities with a VDJ recombination model fitted to out-of-frame rearrangements, and checked the results against IGoR. A later analysis scored TCR-TCR, TCR-HLA and TCR-CMV co-occurrence with hypergeometric tests, applying a repertoire-size bias correction to TCR pairs. A later analysis estimated false discovery rates by permuting HLA or CMV assignments 20 times. A later analysis grouped co-occurring TCRs with DBSCAN, adding TCRdist sequence similarity when clustering within HLA-allele-positive subsets. Repertoires with fewer than 30,000 or more than 120,000 public chains were left out of co-occurrence clustering, as were a handful of repertoires with anomalous nucleotide sharing. Drawn from immuneACCESS, this table holds only the in-frame rearrangements with V and J called that TCRdb kept. Clones are partly lost; checked studies trace under half to an unresolved V gene and leave the rest unexplained. That table gives V, J and clone size, and the DNA gave D and trimming. Here the sample has about 160,000 clones; less than 90% occur a single time. The ten top clones hold about 3.8% of the sample.

The sample originates from a study of cytomegalovirus exposure and HLA in healthy donors (dated by TCRdb to 2016 to 2017). As for the study more broadly: An earlier analysis of fewer than 750 of the donors reported about 280 Gb of sequence data and 95 million to 120 million unique TCR beta sequences obtained from around 180 million T cells. An early release covering 550 to 700 HLA-typed donors comprised approximately 300 gigabases of sequencing data and approximately 85 million unique TCR sequences. The genetic ancestry cluster associated with self-reported Caucasian donors included roughly 84% of the roughly 400 genotyped donors. The aim of the study was to test whether cataloging public T cell receptors could identify signatures of past pathogen exposure. The study used immunosequencing to profile the T cell repertoires of 666 subjects and linked those repertoires to cytomegalovirus serostatus. Along with the approximately 600-subject first cohort, a separate validation cohort of over a hundred different subjects was used. The study combined high-throughput TCR immunosequencing, statistical association of individual TCRs with disease status, and machine learning to predict cytomegalovirus infection status. In a later analysis, previously published TCR beta repertoires from 666 donors were re-analyzed and high-resolution HLA genotyping was added so that TCR occurrence patterns could be studied. The later analysis used no new phenotypic data to find candidate immune exposures, relying instead on TCR beta sequences and their occurrence across donors. In an earlier analysis of 587 of the donors, high-throughput TCR beta sequencing was used to judge whether each TCR beta V gene segment behaved as functional or pseudogenic. Donor age, sex, ethnicity and CMV serostatus were compiled together with the repertoire data. A later genetic analysis took genome-wide SNP genotypes for about three fifths of the 666 donors and used that subset as a discovery cohort. All discovery cohort repertoires had been generated using a single sequencing platform. Class I and class II HLA loci were covered by the typing at four-digit resolution. Typing coverage differed by locus: A, B, C, DRB1 and DQB1 were typed in about 629-640 donors, DQA1 in 500 to 550, DPA1 in 600 to 610, and DPB1 in just under 490. About five DR-DQ haplotypes were handled as single units for association and clustering because linkage in the cohort was strong. Among some 410 genotyped donors of the cohort, an average of roughly 230,000 unique TCR beta nucleotide sequences was sequenced per donor, of which 15% to 20% were non-productive.

From a lookup of the germline V gene, CDR1 and CDR2 are SNHLY and FYNNEI. The CDR3 sequence holds 14 residues, the cysteine and phenylalanine included. Only the CDR3 region is kept as DNA, spanning 42 bases read in frame from base 1. V is cut back by 9 bases and J by 4 bases, with 9 bases in the junction unmatched. General study outcomes and caveats: In vitro tests confirmed that a few of the cytomegalovirus-associated TCR beta chains recognize cytomegalovirus antigens. Linkage disequilibrium might explain the correlated functional status among segregating V segments, but an unknown experimental factor could not be excluded. In a later analysis, the rate of TCR association differed among HLA loci, with DRB1 alleles having the most associated TCRs and HLA-C alleles having the fewest. Only TCR beta chains were sequenced in this cohort, and the absence of alpha or paired-chain data limited detectable features. Roughly uniform sequencing depth across donors was assumed in presence/absence analyses, although this assumption may not hold. Because HLA typing was unavailable for some donors at each locus, only the typed subset was used in association tests. Strong co-occurrence of HLA alleles, especially DR and DQ, made assigning TCR associations to individual alleles difficult. In a later analysis, most CMV-associated TCR beta chains were found to appear HLA-restricted, with HLA associations seemingly driven largely by CMV exposure. The authors suggested that the approach could potentially be generalized to other disease states and immunological phenotypes. The classifier was reported to diagnose cytomegalovirus status with high specificity and sensitivity in both the original and validation cohorts. A cluster of highly shared sequence variants was judged likely to represent a technical artifact of the sequencing pipeline. Some IMGT-functional V segments, including TRBV6-2 and TRBV6-3, could not be told apart with the 87-base-pair reads, so those segments were excluded. Several of the top co-occurrence clusters appeared to be linked to parvovirus B19, influenza, CMV and Epstein-Barr virus, according to a later analysis. A later genetic analysis reported fewer N-insertions in productive TCRs among donors in an Asian-associated ancestry cluster than the roughly 690-donor mean. In an earlier analysis of 450 to 750 of the donors, most TCR beta V segments appeared in productive rearrangements about 87% or about 30% of the time, broadly matching IMGT annotations. While some public TCRs were present in many individuals, most TCR sequences turned up only very rarely across donors. A later analysis associated 15,000 to 20,000 TCR beta sequences with specific HLA alleles at a false discovery rate of 0.05. Because counts were too low, seventeen rarely observed V segments, including chromosome 9 orphons, were left out of the earlier analysis of 500 to 750 of the donors. A further reported finding was that TCR beta sequences accurately predicted the HLA-A and HLA-B alleles for most subjects in the first cohort. Compared with equally common non-associated chains, HLA-associated TCR beta chains in a later analysis were more clonally expanded and had lower generation probabilities. In the study, some 180 TCR beta chains were listed as associated with cytomegalovirus. The only immune exposure information available for the cohort was CMV serostatus. In a later genetic analysis, a missense DCLRE1C variant was associated with V-gene and J-gene trimming of TCR beta chains, and the association was replicated in an independent cohort.

The sequence is built from TRBV2 and TRBJ2-5, and 9 junction bases match TRBD2. The TCR originated in a middle-aged man in good health and CMV-seropositive. Specimen: PBMCs. The CDR3 region: CASSGRGELETQYF. The bases read TGTGCCAGTAGCGGGAGAGGCGAGTTAGAGACCCAGTACTTC.